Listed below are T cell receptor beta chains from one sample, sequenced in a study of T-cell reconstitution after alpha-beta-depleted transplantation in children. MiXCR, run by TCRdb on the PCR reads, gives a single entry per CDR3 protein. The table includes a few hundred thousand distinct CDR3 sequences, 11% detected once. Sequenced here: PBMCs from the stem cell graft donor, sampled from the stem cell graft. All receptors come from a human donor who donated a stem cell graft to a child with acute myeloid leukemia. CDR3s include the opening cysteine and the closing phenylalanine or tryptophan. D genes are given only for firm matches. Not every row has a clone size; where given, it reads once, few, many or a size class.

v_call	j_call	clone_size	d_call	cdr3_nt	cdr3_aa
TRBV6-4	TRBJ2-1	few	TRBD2	TGTGCCAGCAGTGAGGTAGCGGGGATACACAATGAGCAGTTCTTC	CASSEVAGIHNEQFF
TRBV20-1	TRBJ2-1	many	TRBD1	TGCAGTGCTAGCCAGGGACAGACGTACAATGAGCAGTTCTTC	CSASQGQTYNEQFF
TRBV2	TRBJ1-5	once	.	TGTGCCAGCAGTACGGGCCTAACGTCCCTCGAGAATCAGCCCCAGCATTTT	CASSTGLTSLENQPQHF
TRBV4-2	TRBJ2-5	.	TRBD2	TGTGCCAGCAGCCAAGCTTCGGGGGGGATGTCAGAGACCCAGTACTTC	CASSQASGGMSETQYF
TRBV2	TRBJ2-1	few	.	TGTGCCAGCAGCCGACTAGGGGCCATTACAGAGCAGTTCTTC	CASSRLGAITEQFF
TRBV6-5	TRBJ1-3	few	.	TGTGCCAGCAGTTACTCGGGCGGAATCTCTGGAAACACCATATATTTT	CASSYSGGISGNTIYF
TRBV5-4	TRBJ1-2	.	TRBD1	TGTGCCAGCAGCTTCCTTGGGACAGGGGAATATGGCTACACCTTC	CASSFLGTGEYGYTF
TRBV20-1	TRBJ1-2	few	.	TGCAGTGCTAGCCCGGAGGACTATGGCTACACCTTC	CSASPEDYGYTF
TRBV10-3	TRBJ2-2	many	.	TGTGCCATCCGCACCGGGACGGCGAACACCGGGGAGCTGTTTTTT	CAIRTGTANTGELFF
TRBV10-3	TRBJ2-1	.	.	TGTGCCATCAGTGAGTCTGCAGAGGGCTACAATGAGCAGTTCTTC	CAISESAEGYNEQFF
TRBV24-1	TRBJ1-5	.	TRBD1	TGTGCCACCAGTGACGGACAGGGTCAGCCCCAGCATTTT	CATSDGQGQPQHF
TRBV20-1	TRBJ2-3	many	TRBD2	TGCAGTGCTCCTAGCGGGAGGGCCGGAGATACGCAGTATTTT	CSAPSGRAGDTQYF
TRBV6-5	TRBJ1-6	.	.	TGTGCCAGCAGTCCAACGGCATCGGGTAATTCACCCCTCCACTTT	CASSPTASGNSPLHF
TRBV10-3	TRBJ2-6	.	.	TGTGCCATCAGTGAGTCGGCCACTGGGGCCAACGTCCTGACTTTC	CAISESATGANVLTF
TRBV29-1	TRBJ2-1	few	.	TGCAGCGTTGAAGATCAACAGTACAATGAGCAGTTCTTC	CSVEDQQYNEQFF
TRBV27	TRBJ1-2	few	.	TGTGCCAGCAGTTCCCTACAGGGTTATAACTATGGCTACACCTTC	CASSSLQGYNYGYTF
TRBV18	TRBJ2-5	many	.	TGTGCCAGCTCACCACCGCTTGGAGGGCTCCAAGAGACCCAGTACTTC	CASSPPLGGLQETQYF
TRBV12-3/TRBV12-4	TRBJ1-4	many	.	TGTGCCAGCAGCCCGGGAGTCCCCGACTGGGAAAAACTGTTTTTT	CASSPGVPDWEKLFF
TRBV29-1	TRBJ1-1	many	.	TGCAGCGTTGAAAGGACAGCGAACACTGAAGCTTTCTTT	CSVERTANTEAFF
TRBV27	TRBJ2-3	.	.	TGTGCCAGTGCGGGGTGGGACCTCACAGATACGCAGTATTTT	CASAGWDLTDTQYF
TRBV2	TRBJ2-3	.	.	TGTGCCAGCAGTGAAGCCTTGGGGGCCCGCACAGATACGCAGTATTTT	CASSEALGARTDTQYF
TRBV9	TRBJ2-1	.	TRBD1	TGTGCCAGCAGCGGACAGGGGACTAATGAGCAGTTCTTC	CASSGQGTNEQFF
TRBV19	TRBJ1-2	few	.	TGTGCCAGTAGTATCCCAGGGGCGGATGGCTACACCTTC	CASSIPGADGYTF
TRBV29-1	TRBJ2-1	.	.	TGCAGCGGGGCCCGGCCTCGGAGGAGGATCAATGAGCAGTTCTTC	CSGARPRRRINEQFF
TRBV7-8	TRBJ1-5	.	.	TGTGCCAGCAGCTTAAGGTGGTTAGGTCAAGACCATCAGCCCCAGCATTTT	CASSLRWLGQDHQPQHF
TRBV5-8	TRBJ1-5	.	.	TGTGCCAGCAGCGCTACAGGGTCGAATCAGCCCCAGCATTTT	CASSATGSNQPQHF
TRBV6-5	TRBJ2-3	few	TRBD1	TGTGCCAGCAGTTTCCAGGACAGGGCGACAGATACGCAGTATTTT	CASSFQDRATDTQYF
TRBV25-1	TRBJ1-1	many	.	TGTGCCAGCACTCAAGGGAACACTGAAGCTTTCTTT	CASTQGNTEAFF
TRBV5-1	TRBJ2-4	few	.	TGCGCCAGCAGCTTTGACCCCCAAAACATTCAGTACTTC	CASSFDPQNIQYF
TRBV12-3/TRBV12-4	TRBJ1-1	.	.	TGTGCCAGCAGTTTCGTCACGGCCGGAGTCACTGAAGCTTTCTTT	CASSFVTAGVTEAFF
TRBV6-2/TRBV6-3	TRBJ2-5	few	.	TGTGCCAGCAGTTACTTTTCCCTGGAGACCCAGTACTTC	CASSYFSLETQYF
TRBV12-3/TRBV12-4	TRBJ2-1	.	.	TGTGCCAGCAGTAACTCCTACAATGAGCAGTTCTTC	CASSNSYNEQFF
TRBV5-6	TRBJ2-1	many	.	TGTGCCAGCAGCCCCAGGGGGGGGGCCGTTTCTGAGCAGTTCTTC	CASSPRGGAVSEQFF
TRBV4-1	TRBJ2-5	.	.	TGCGCCAGCAGCCCCTTGTTGTCGCGGCAAGAGACCCAGTACTTC	CASSPLLSRQETQYF
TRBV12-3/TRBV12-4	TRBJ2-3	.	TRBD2	TGTGCCAGCAGTTTACGGGGAGGTAGCGGGAGAGGTAGGACAGATACGCAGTATTTT	CASSLRGGSGRGRTDTQYF
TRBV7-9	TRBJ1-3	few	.	TGTGCCAGCAGCCCCCTTGATCGGCTCACCATATATTTT	CASSPLDRLTIYF
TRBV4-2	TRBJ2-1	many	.	TGTGCCAGCAGCCACTCTGGCTGGGGTGATAACTCCTACAATGAGCAGTTCTTC	CASSHSGWGDNSYNEQFF
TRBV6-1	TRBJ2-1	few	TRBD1	TGTGCCAGCAGTACAAGACAGGGCAATGAGCAGTTCTTC	CASSTRQGNEQFF
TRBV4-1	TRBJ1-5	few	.	TGCGCCAGCAGCCAAGTGGTCGACAATCAGCCCCAGCATTTT	CASSQVVDNQPQHF
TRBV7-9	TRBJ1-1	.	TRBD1	TGTGCCAGCAGCCCGGGACAGGGGGCTCTAAGAAACACTGAAGCTTTCTTT	CASSPGQGALRNTEAFF
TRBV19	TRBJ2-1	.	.	TGTGCCAGTAGTATTAGACAGGACTACAATGAGCAGTTCTTC	CASSIRQDYNEQFF
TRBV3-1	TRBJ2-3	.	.	TGTGCCAGCAGCCAACCGGACACAGATACGCAGTATTTT	CASSQPDTDTQYF
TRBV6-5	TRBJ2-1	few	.	TGTGCCAGCAGTTACTCACCACAGGGTTACAATGAGCAGTTCTTC	CASSYSPQGYNEQFF
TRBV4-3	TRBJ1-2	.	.	TGCGCCAGCAGCCCCGAGACGATGTATGGCTACACCTTC	CASSPETMYGYTF
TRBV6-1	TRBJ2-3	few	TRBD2	TGTGCCAGCAGCTTCAGTGGGCCTAGCGGGGGTTTTGTTTCAGATACGCAGTATTTT	CASSFSGPSGGFVSDTQYF
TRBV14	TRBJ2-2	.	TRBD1	TGTGCCAGCAGTCACAGGGGCCAAAACACCGGGGAGCTGTTTTTT	CASSHRGQNTGELFF
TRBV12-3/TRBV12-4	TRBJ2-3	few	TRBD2	TGTGCCAGCCTAGCGGGAACAGATACGCAGTATTTT	CASLAGTDTQYF
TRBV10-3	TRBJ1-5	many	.	TGTGCCATCAGTGAGAAAAGGGAAGGTCAGCCCCAGCATTTT	CAISEKREGQPQHF